Shown below are 11 T cell receptor beta chains from a single sample sequenced in a study of blood T cell repertoires in COVID-19. Sequencing was performed with immunoSEQ multiplex PCR; in TCRdb, only in-frame clones are kept and a portion is missing. The profile covers roughly 250,000 clones, with around 80% appearing a single time and just over 8.5% taken by the ten largest. The specimen was peripheral blood. Source of these receptors: a man aged 40-50 years with active or convalescent COVID-19.

This rearrangement joins TRBV5-8 to TRBJ1-2; D gene unclear. CDR3 length: 11 residues. V dropped 2 bases and J dropped 5 bases, with 4 bases sitting between them. Germline assignment: CDR1 SGHTS and CDR2 YDEGEE. In DNA, the CDR3 is TGTGCCAGCAGCTTTTATTATGGCTACACCTTC. It specifies CASSFYYGYTF.

The V gene is TRBV6-1, the J gene TRBJ2-7; D is perhaps TRBD1 (5 bases). The CDR3 contains 13 residues. In germline, CDR1 is MNHNS, CDR2 SASEGT. Trimming pared 3 bases from V and 2 bases from J, leaving 8 bases between. CDR3 in DNA: TGTGCCAGCAGTGAGCAGGGTCCCTACGAGCAGTACTTC. Protein sequence: CASSEQGPYEQYF.

This chain joins TRBV9 and TRBJ2-7; 12 positions agree with TRBD2. This CDR3 spans 16 amino acids. V lost 0 bases and J lost 0; bases outside the gene matches: 1. Germline-derived CDR1 and CDR2 are SGDLS and YYNGEE. The CDR3 here is CASSVGLAGDSYEQYF. In nucleotides, the CDR3 is TGTGCCAGCAGCGTAGGACTAGCGGGAGACTCCTACGAGCAGTACTTC.

This chain connects TRBV10-1 to TRBJ1-1, with no clear D. This CDR3 spans 14 amino acids. Trimming took off 4 bases at V and 4 bases at J, with 13 bases between the two ends. Germline values: CDR1 WNHNN, CDR2 SYGVQD (reference sequence). The CDR3 region has the DNA TGCGCCAGCAGTGCCCAAGGAGAAGGCACTGAAGCTTTCTTT. Translation: CASSAQGEGTEAFF.

The chain links TRBV5-1 to TRBJ2-5; D is unclear. Germline V gene data show CDR1 as SGHRS and CDR2 as YFSETQ. This CDR3 comprises 13 residues. The germline V and J ends were trimmed by 3 bases and 5 bases, with 11 bases remaining between them. CDR3 DNA sequence: TGCGCCAGCAGCTCTTCGGGTCCGGAGACCCAGTACTTC. Its protein product is CASSSSGPETQYF.

This clone was observed a handful of times. The chain carries TRBV19 and TRBJ2-1; 10 bases agree with TRBD2. CDR1 and CDR2 from the germline V gene are LNHDA and SQIVND (reference sequence). V lost 7 bases and J lost 5; bases outside the gene matches: 5. The CDR3 loop spans 14 amino acids. CDR3 DNA sequence: TGTGCCAGTACATCTAGCGGGGGACACAATGAGCAGTTCTTC. Translating gives CASTSSGGHNEQFF.

This clone appeared once. V usage is TRBV10-3 and J usage is TRBJ1-1; possibly TRBD1 for D (6 bases). CDR3 length: 14 residues. Germline CDR1 ENHRY, CDR2 SYGVKD. The V and J ends lost 6 bases and 1 base respectively, with 12 bases between them. The CDR3 DNA sequence: TGTGCCATCAGGATAACGACAGGGAACACTGAAGCTTTCTTT. It encodes CAIRITTGNTEAFF.

This chain joins TRBV7-2 and TRBJ2-7, with 7 bases matching TRBD1. The J segment lost 4 bases and the V segment lost 8 bases, leaving 5 bases of the junction unmatched. This CDR3 contains 12 residues. Germline lookup yields CDR1 SGHTA and CDR2 FQGNSA. Written as DNA, the CDR3 is TGTGCCAGCCAGGACAGGATTTACGAGCAGTACTTC. It yields the protein CASQDRIYEQYF.

The chain joins TRBV7-2 to TRBJ2-7; TRBD2 matches at 9 bases. With 1 base clipped from V and 3 bases from J, the junction kept 4 bases outside the gene matches. The CDR3 is made up of 15 amino acids. CDR1 is SGHTA, CDR2 FQGNSA, per germline. For the CDR3, the DNA is TGTGCCAGCAGCTTAGTGGGTAGCGGGAGCTACGAGCAGTACTTC. Translating gives CASSLVGSGSYEQYF.

This chain joins TRBV28 and TRBJ1-6; 11 bases are a match to TRBD1. Looked up from germline, CDR1 is MDHEN and CDR2 is SYDVKM. CDR3 length equals 15 residues. The J segment lost 10 bases and the V segment lost 5 bases, leaving 7 bases of the junction unmatched. The CDR3 loop reads CASSTRTGGYSPLHF. DNA of the CDR3: TGTGCCAGCAGTACCCGGACAGGGGGCTACTCACCCCTCCACTTT.

The V and J genes are TRBV24-1 and TRBJ1-1; 8 nucleotides agree with TRBD1. This CDR3 spans 13 amino acids. V shed 4 bases, J shed 10 bases, and the junction held 7 bases outside the gene matches. The V gene's germline CDR1 is KGHDR and CDR2 SFDVKD. The CDR3 sequence is CATSDQDRGLAFF. The CDR3, as DNA: TGTGCCACCAGTGACCAAGACAGGGGATTAGCTTTCTTT.